This T cell receptor (beta chain) was profiled in a study of post-analysis software for immune sequencing data. This clonotype was counted a few times. What it binds is not known. Study observations and caveats: Patients had higher frequencies than controls of about five TRBV segments, including TRBV5-6, TRBV5-1 and TRBV20-1.

CDR1 is SNHLY and CDR2 is FYNNEI in the germline V gene. The CDR3 spans 15 residues. V dropped 6 bases and J dropped 7; count of bases not matched to a gene: 9. The authors incorporated unique molecular identifiers into the TCR beta cDNA libraries. In TCRdb, the PCR reads were re-called with MiXCR into one record per CDR3 protein. Of around 700,000 distinct CDR3 sequences listed, 59% were seen once; the top ten hold about 11%. The chain employs TRBV2 and TRBJ2-1; 10 bases match TRBD2. Sequenced sample: blood. The sequence came from a girl under 10 years old with multiple sclerosis. For the CDR3, the DNA is TGTGCCAGCAGCCGTACTAGCGGGGTGGCTAATGAGCAGTTCTTC. It codes for CASSRTSGVANEQFF.